This TCR beta chain appears in the sequencing data of a study of T cell changes during pregnancy in multiple sclerosis. Clones were sequenced by immunoSEQ multiplex PCR, and TCRdb holds only the in-frame ones, with some missing. In the table there are tens of thousands of clones, 80% to 95% of which are singletons. This CDR3 is 15 amino acids long. V lost 5 bases to trimming and J lost 1 base; unmatched junction nucleotides: 6. CDR1 is MNHEY, CDR2 SMNVEV, per germline (reference sequence). This chain uses TRBV27 with TRBJ2-7; 9 bases are shared with TRBD2. The sample was CD8+ T cells from peripheral blood mononuclear cells, taken in the third trimester of pregnancy. This sequence was found in a female donor with multiple sclerosis, enrolled in a pregnancy study. CDR3 bases: TGTGCCAGCAGTCCACGGGGACTAGCTTCCTACGAGCAGTACTTC. Protein: CASSPRGLASYEQYF.